Given below is one T cell receptor (beta chain) in context. The sample belongs to a study of blood T cells in healthy people across ages. Study information: About one barcoded beta molecule per two T cells was captured by template switching.

Samples each had at least 5.5 micrograms of total RNA extracted. This CDR3 has 16 residues. Deletions cut 2 bases from V and 0 bases from J, with 11 bases between. Germline loops: CDR1 ENHRY, CDR2 SYGVKD. Through a sample-barcoded 5' primer and a J-beta primer mix, a second PCR was run for roughly 6 to 11 cycles. A 12-random-nucleotide template-switch adaptor tagged each cDNA molecule. Sequencing of every sample gave 2.5 million or more CDR3-containing paired-end reads. TCRdb re-derived calls from the 5' RACE reads in MiXCR, one entry per CDR3 protein. Found here are just over 800,000 distinct CDR3 sequences, 62% of them singletons; the top ten hold about a quarter.

V is TRBV10-3 and J is TRBJ1-3; D gene unclear. Material: blood. This receptor was obtained from a man younger than 45 in good health. CDR3 residues: CAISELASSSGNTIYF. For the CDR3, the DNA is TGTGCCATCAGTGAGCTGGCATCGAGCTCTGGAAACACCATATATTTT.